This TCR beta chain was recorded in a study of blood T cell repertoires in COVID-19. At the level of the study: Samples taken during acute and convalescent COVID-19 were collected in the United States, Italy and Spain. PBMCs, B-cell-depleted T cells, or T cells were the source of the cDNA or gDNA that made up the material.

Germline V gives CDR1 LNHDA, CDR2 SQIVND (reference sequence). The CDR3 length is 14 residues. The V and J ends lost 6 bases and 4 bases, in that order; junction bases with no gene match: 6. The table came from immunoSEQ multiplex PCR; TCRdb's copy has only in-frame clones and leaves some out. The sample consists of under 150,000 clones, roughly four fifths of them appearing once. Sequencing input: peripheral blood. The receptor was isolated from a human donor with acute or convalescent COVID-19. The donor label of this sample is uncertain. The rearrangement joins TRBV19 to TRBJ2-3; 8 positions agree with TRBD2. In nucleotides, the CDR3 is TGTGCCAGTAGGGGCGGGGGGCTGCCAGATACGCAGTATTTT. It translates to CASRGGGLPDTQYF.